One and the same sample provided the 20 T cell receptor beta chains below, sequenced in a study of T cell changes during pregnancy in multiple sclerosis. The repertoire was sequenced with immunoSEQ multiplex PCR; TCRdb's copy has only in-frame clones and lacks some. Altogether 89,000 or so clones are present, approximately 91% being singletons, with the ten largest covering around 3.4%. The material sequenced was PBMCs, taken in the first trimester of pregnancy. Source of these receptors: a female donor in good health, serving as a control in a pregnancy study. Some clones in this sample may be carry-over from other donors' samples.

This chain joins TRBV4-3 and TRBJ1-2; D gene ambiguous. The CDR3 length is 15 residues. Germline V gene lookup returns CDR1 LGHNA and CDR2 YSLEER. V dropped 0 bases and J dropped 4 bases, with 12 bases sitting between them. For the CDR3, the DNA is TGCGCCAGCAGCCAAGACCCAGGCGTCGGCTATGGCTACACCTTC. This gives the protein CASSQDPGVGYGYTF.

The rearrangement links TRBV19 to TRBJ1-5, with 7 nucleotides matching TRBD1. Losses at the gene ends were 5 bases for V and 6 bases for J; bases not matched to a gene: 10. Germline CDR1 reads LNHDA; CDR2 reads SQIVND (reference sequence). The CDR3 is 15 residues long. The CDR3 reads CASSQGGAGGQPQHF. In DNA, the CDR3 is TGTGCCAGTAGTCAAGGGGGCGCGGGTGGTCAGCCCCAGCATTTT.

The gene calls are TRBV15 and TRBJ2-1; 9 bases map to TRBD2. The CDR3 consists of 17 residues. V lost 3 bases to trimming and J lost 6 bases; unmatched junction nucleotides: 12. Germline CDR1 reads LNHNV; CDR2 reads YYDKDF (reference sequence). CDR3 amino acids: CATSSYGTSNDPNEQFF. In nucleotides, the CDR3 is TGTGCCACCAGCAGTTATGGGACTAGCAACGATCCCAATGAGCAGTTCTTC.

V usage is TRBV28 and J usage is TRBJ2-7; TRBD1 aligns across 8 bases. This CDR3 is 15 amino acids long. Germline V CDR1 and CDR2: MDHEN, SYDVKM. Unmatched junction bases numbered 8, after V lost 3 bases and J lost 4 bases. DNA of the CDR3: TGTGCCAGCAGTTTCTTAGCAGGGGGCATTTACGAGCAGTACTTC. Protein: CASSFLAGGIYEQYF.

The chain is built from TRBV19 and TRBJ1-2; 9 bases line up with TRBD1. CDR3 length equals 15 residues. Germline V gene sequence: CDR1 LNHDA, CDR2 SQIVND (reference sequence). V was pared by 5 bases and J by 10 bases, with 14 bases of the junction left unmatched. CDR3 amino acids: CASSEQGASEGTYTF. In DNA, the CDR3 is TGTGCCAGTAGTGAACAGGGGGCATCCGAGGGTACCTACACCTTC. Combining the CDR3 with reference TRBV19 and TRBJ1-2 gives the whole variable domain DGGITQSPKYLFRKEGQNVTLSCEQNLNHDAMYWYRQDPGQGLRLIYYSQIVNDFQKGDIAEGYSVSREKKESFPLTVTSAQKNPTAFYLCASSEQGASEGTYTFGSGTRLTVV.

The sample holds one count of this clone. This chain connects TRBV29-1 to TRBJ2-2, with D possibly being TRBD1 (6 bases). CDR3 length: 14 amino acids. Germline lookup yields CDR1 SQVTM and CDR2 ANQGSEA. The V end lost 3 bases, the J end lost 5 bases, and 13 bases lay between the germline ends. CDR3 region: CSVDEGHTTGELFF. DNA for the CDR3: TGCAGCGTTGACGAGGGACACACTACCGGGGAGCTGTTTTTT.

The J gene is TRBJ1-1, the V gene TRBV18; 7 bases match TRBD1. CDR1 is KGHSH and CDR2 is LQKENI in the germline V gene. After removal of 3 bases from V and 4 bases from J, the junction contained 14 bases not matched to a gene. The CDR3 has 17 residues. The CDR3 reads CASSPRDRRYLGTEAFF. The CDR3 DNA sequence: TGTGCCAGCTCACCTCGGGACAGAAGATACCTAGGCACTGAAGCTTTCTTT.

The chain recombines TRBV27 with TRBJ2-1, with 13 bases identical to TRBD2. Germline V lookup: CDR1 MNHEY, CDR2 SMNVEV (reference sequence). The CDR3 is 14 amino acids. J gave up 9 bases and V 3 bases, and 2 bases lay outside the gene matches. The CDR3 loop is CASSFRTSGSEQFF. CDR3 nucleotide sequence: TGTGCCAGCAGTTTCCGGACTAGCGGGAGTGAGCAGTTCTTC.

V is TRBV5-1 and J is TRBJ1-3; D is unclear. The CDR3 sequence is 15 residues long. V gave up 4 bases and J gave up 1 base, with 12 bases separating them. Germline V gives CDR1 SGHRS, CDR2 YFSETQ. CDR3 in DNA: TGCGCCAGCAGCCCATTTTCCGCGTCTGGAAACACCATATATTTT. Translating it yields CASSPFSASGNTIYF.

The chain has TRBV19 and TRBJ2-7, with a possible D match to TRBD1 (6 bases). The germline V gene has CDR1 LNHDA and CDR2 SQIVND (reference sequence). Trimming took off 3 bases at V and 3 bases at J, with 18 bases between the two ends. The CDR3 consists of 16 residues. CDR3 region: CASSIRKGEGSYEQYF. The DNA of the CDR3 is TGTGCCAGTAGTATCCGAAAGGGGGAAGGGAGCTACGAGCAGTACTTC.

The chain links TRBV7-2 to TRBJ1-2; 9 nucleotides align to TRBD1. CDR1 is SGHTA, CDR2 FQGNSA, per germline. J was trimmed by 4 bases and V by 5 bases; bases with no gene match: 11. There are 16 residues in the CDR3. The CDR3, as DNA: TGTGCCAGCAGCCGCCCTAGAAGGGACAGGGTCTATGGCTACACCTTC. This translates into CASSRPRRDRVYGYTF.

The rearrangement joins TRBV12-2 to TRBJ1-5. TRBV12-2 is noted as a pseudogene. This CDR3 has 13 amino acids. CDR3 DNA sequence: TGTGCAAGTCGAGTGGGAGAGGATCAGCCCCAGCATTTT. Its protein product is CASRVGEDQPQHF.

The chain joins TRBV7-2 to TRBJ1-4; 11 bases map to TRBD1. Germline lookup yields CDR1 SGHTA and CDR2 FQGNSA. V dropped 5 bases and J dropped 7; count of bases not matched to a gene: 6. The CDR3 contains 15 residues. This chain's CDR3 is CASSLWTGGGEKLFF. Here the CDR3 DNA reads TGTGCCAGCAGCCTGTGGACAGGGGGCGGTGAAAAACTGTTTTTT.

The gene calls are TRBV19 and TRBJ2-7, with TRBD2 matching over 10 bases. Germline CDR1 reads LNHDA; CDR2 reads SQIVND (reference sequence). The V gene end was trimmed by 5 bases and the J gene end by 7 bases; junction bases not matched to a gene: 11. The CDR3 is 15 amino acids. The CDR3 DNA is TGTGCCAGTAGTCCCAGCGGGGGGGCCTTGGGTGAGCAGTACTTC. Its translation is CASSPSGGALGEQYF.

A single count supports this clone. The CDR3 protein is CASSIRRLNTEAFF. The CDR3 DNA follows: TGTGCCAGTAGTATCCGGCGGCTGAACACTGAAGCTTTCTTT. The J gene is TRBJ1-1, the V gene TRBV19; no firm D call. The CDR3 consists of 14 residues. V was cut by 3 bases and J by 0 bases, with 8 bases left in between. Germline CDR1 and CDR2: LNHDA and SQIVND (reference sequence).

V gene TRBV5-1 combines with J gene TRBJ2-1; 8 nucleotides align to TRBD1. The CDR3 length is 15 residues. The germline V gene has CDR1 SGHRS and CDR2 YFSETQ. J lost 8 bases, V lost 1 base, and 8 bases had no gene match. The CDR3 reads CASSLLAGGADEQFF. The CDR3 DNA sequence: TGCGCCAGCAGCTTGTTGGCAGGGGGCGCTGATGAGCAGTTCTTC.

This clone was observed once. The chain carries TRBV6-5 and TRBJ2-5; TRBD1 agrees at 8 bases. The CDR3 extends over 14 amino acids. With V trimmed by 6 bases and J by 5 bases, 8 bases remained unmatched. Germline assignment: CDR1 MNHEY and CDR2 SVGAGI. The CDR3 region is CASRTDRGQETQYF. The DNA for the CDR3 is TGTGCCAGCAGGACCGACAGGGGACAGGAGACCCAGTACTTC.

This chain links TRBV7-9 with TRBJ1-1; 9 nucleotides align to TRBD1. The CDR3 runs to 16 residues. The germline gives CDR1 SEHNR, CDR2 FQNEAQ (reference sequence). V shed 4 bases, J shed 4 bases, and the junction held 10 bases outside the gene matches. In nucleotides, the CDR3 is TGTGCCAGCAGCTCGAACAGGGGGCTGGTGTTCACTGAAGCTTTCTTT. Translation gives CASSSNRGLVFTEAFF. Complete variable domain (other parts from reference TRBV7-9 and TRBJ1-1): DTGVSQNPRHKITKRGQNVTFRCDPISEHNRLYWYRQTLGQGPEFLTYFQNEAQLEKSRLLSDRFSAERPKGSFSTLEIQRTEQGDSAMYLCASSSNRGLVFTEAFFGQGTRLTVV.

This sequence joins TRBV7-2 and TRBJ1-2; tentatively, D is TRBD1 (5 bases). Trimming took off 0 bases at V and 3 bases at J, with 17 bases between the two ends. Germline values: CDR1 SGHTA, CDR2 FQGNSA. This CDR3 has 17 residues. The CDR3 DNA follows: TGTGCCAGCAGCTTAGCGAGCCGGGGGGGGGAAGACTATGGCTACACCTTC. This translates into CASSLASRGGEDYGYTF.

This clone was seen only once. J is TRBJ2-5 and V is TRBV10-1; 8 nucleotides line up with TRBD2. In germline, CDR1 is WNHNN, CDR2 SYGVQD (reference sequence). CDR3 size: 15 residues. The V gene end was trimmed by 3 bases and the J gene end by 5 bases; junction bases not matched to a gene: 8. CDR3 in DNA: TGCGCCAGCAGTGAATCGGGGGGGCCTAGGGAGACCCAGTACTTC. As protein: CASSESGGPRETQYF.